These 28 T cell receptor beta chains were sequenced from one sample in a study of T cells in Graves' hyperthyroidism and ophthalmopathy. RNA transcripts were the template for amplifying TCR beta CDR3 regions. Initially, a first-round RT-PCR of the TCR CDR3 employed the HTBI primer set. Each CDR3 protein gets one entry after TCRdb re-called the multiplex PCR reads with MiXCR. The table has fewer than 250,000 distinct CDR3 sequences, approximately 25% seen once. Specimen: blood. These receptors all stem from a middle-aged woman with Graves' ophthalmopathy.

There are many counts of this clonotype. CDR3 sequence reads: CASSPGRGSIGAGELFF. The CDR3, as DNA: TGCGCCAGCAGCCCAGGACGGGGTTCTATCGGCGCCGGGGAGCTGTTTTTT. The V call is TRBV5-1, the J call TRBJ2-2; weak D call: TRBD2 (5 bases). Germline CDR1 is SGHRS and CDR2 is YFSETQ. The germline V and J ends were trimmed by 4 bases and 6 bases, with 22 bases remaining between them. The length of the CDR3 is 17 residues.

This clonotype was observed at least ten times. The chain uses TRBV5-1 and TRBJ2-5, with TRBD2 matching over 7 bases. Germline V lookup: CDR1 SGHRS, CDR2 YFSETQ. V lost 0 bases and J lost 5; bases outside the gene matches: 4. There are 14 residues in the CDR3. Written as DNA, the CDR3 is TGCGCCAGCAGCTTGGAAGCGGGATCCGAGACCCAGTACTTC. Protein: CASSLEAGSETQYF.

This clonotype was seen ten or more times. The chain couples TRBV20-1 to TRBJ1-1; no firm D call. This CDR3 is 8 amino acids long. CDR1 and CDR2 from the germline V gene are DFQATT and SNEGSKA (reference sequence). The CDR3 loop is CSSSEAFF. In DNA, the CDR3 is TGCAGCAGTTCTGAAGCTTTCTTT.

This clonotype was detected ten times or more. The chain's CDR3 is CSAGRDLYEQYF. CDR3 bases: TGCAGTGCTGGACGGGATCTCTACGAGCAGTACTTC. The chain employs TRBV20-1 and TRBJ2-7; D perhaps matches TRBD2 (5 bases). The CDR3 contains 12 residues. Trimming removed 5 bases at V and 3 bases at J, with 11 bases between. Looked up from germline, CDR1 is DFQATT and CDR2 is SNEGSKA (reference sequence).

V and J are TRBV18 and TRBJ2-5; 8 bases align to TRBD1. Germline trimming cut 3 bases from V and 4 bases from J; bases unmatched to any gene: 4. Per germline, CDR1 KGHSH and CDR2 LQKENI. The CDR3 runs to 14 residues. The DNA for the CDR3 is TGTGCCAGCTCACCTTTAGACAGGGGAGAGACCCAGTACTTC. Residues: CASSPLDRGETQYF.

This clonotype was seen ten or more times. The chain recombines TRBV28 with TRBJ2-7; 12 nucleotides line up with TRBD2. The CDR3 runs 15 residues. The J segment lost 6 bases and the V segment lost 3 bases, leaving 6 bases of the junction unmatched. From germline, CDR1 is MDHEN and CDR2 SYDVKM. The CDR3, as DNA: TGTGCCAGCAGTTTGCCGACTAGCGGGAGAGGCGAGCAGTACTTC. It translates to CASSLPTSGRGEQYF.

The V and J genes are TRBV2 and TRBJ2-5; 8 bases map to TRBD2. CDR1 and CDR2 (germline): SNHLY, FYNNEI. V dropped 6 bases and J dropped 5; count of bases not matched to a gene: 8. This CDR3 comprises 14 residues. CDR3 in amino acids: CASSPSGGGETQYF. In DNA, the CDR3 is TGTGCCAGCAGCCCCAGCGGCGGGGGGGAGACCCAGTACTTC.

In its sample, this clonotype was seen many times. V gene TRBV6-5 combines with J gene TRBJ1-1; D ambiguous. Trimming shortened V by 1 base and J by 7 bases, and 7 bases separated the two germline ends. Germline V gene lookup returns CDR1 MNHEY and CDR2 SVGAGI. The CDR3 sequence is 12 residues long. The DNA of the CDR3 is TGTGCCAGCAGTTACTTGCGGGGTGAAGCTTTCTTT. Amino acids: CASSYLRGEAFF.

CDR3 sequence reads: CASSQKQSSQETQYF. The CDR3 DNA reads as TGTGCCAGCAGCCAAAAACAGTCGTCCCAAGAGACCCAGTACTTC. This rearrangement joins TRBV7-6 to TRBJ2-5; D remains ambiguous. V lost 5 bases and J lost 1, with 14 bases in between. The V gene's germline CDR1 is SGHVS and CDR2 FNYEAQ. This CDR3 comprises 15 residues.

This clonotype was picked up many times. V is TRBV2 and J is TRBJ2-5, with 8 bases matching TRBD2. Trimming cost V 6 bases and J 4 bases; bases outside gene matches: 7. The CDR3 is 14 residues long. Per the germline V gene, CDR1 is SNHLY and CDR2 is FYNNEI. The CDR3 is CASSDGLAGETQYF. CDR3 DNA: TGTGCCAGCAGCGACGGACTAGCTGGAGAGACCCAGTACTTC.

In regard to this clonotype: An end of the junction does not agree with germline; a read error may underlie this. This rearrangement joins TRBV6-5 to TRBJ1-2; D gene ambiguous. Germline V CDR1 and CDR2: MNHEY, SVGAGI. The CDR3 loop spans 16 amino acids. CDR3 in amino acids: CASSLIGDRGPYGYNF. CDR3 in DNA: TGTGCCAGCAGTTTAATCGGGGATCGTGGACCTTATGGCTACAACTTC.

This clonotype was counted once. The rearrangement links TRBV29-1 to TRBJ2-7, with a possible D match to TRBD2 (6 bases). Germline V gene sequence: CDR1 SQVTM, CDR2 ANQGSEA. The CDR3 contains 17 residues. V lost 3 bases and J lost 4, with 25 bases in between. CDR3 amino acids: CSVEAIGRAGGGYEQYF. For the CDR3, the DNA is TGCAGCGTTGAGGCAATCGGCAGGGCCGGTGGAGGGTACGAGCAGTACTTC.

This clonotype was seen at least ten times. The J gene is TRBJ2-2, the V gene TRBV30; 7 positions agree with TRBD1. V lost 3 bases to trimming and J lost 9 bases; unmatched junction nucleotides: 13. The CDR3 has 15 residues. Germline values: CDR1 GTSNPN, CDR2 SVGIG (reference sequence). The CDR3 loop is CAWSRMGQSIRELFF. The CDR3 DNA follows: TGTGCCTGGAGCCGTATGGGACAGTCAATCAGGGAGCTGTTTTTT.

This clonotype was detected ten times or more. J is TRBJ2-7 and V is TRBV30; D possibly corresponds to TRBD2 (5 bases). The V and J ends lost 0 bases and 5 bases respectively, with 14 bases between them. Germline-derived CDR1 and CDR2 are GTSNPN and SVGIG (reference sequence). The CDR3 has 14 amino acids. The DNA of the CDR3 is TGTGCCTGGAGTGTCGGGGTCTTGATTGACGAGCAGTACTTC. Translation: CAWSVGVLIDEQYF.

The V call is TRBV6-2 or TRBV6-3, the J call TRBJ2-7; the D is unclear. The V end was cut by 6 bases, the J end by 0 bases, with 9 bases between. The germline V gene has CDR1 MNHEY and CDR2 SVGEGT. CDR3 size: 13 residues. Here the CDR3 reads CASRDVNSYEQYF. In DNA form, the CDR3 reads TGTGCCAGCAGAGACGTTAACTCCTACGAGCAGTACTTC.

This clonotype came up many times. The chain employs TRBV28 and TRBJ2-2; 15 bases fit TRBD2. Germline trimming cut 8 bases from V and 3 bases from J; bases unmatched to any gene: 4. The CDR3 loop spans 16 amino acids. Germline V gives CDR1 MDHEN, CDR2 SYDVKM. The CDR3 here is CASGTSGRRDTGELFF. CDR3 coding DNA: TGTGCCAGCGGGACTAGCGGGAGGAGGGACACCGGGGAGCTGTTTTTT. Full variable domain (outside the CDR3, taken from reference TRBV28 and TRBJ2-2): DVKVTQSSRYLVKRTGEKVFLECVQDMDHENMFWYRQDPGLGLRLIYFSYDVKMKEKGDIPEGYSVSREKKERFSLILESASTNQTSMYLCASGTSGRRDTGELFFGEGSRLTVL.

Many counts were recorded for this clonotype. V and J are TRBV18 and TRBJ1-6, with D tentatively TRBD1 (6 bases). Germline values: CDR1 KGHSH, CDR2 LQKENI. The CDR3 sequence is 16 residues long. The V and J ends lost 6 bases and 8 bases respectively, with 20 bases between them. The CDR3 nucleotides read TGTGCCAGCTCGCCCGATATGGACAGTACGGATTCACCCCTCCACTTT. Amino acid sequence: CASSPDMDSTDSPLHF.

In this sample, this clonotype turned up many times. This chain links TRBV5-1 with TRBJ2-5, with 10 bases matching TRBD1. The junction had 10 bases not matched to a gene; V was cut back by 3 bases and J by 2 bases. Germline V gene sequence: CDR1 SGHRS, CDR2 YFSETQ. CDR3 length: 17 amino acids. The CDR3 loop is CASSSRRGTGAQETQYF. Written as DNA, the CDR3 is TGCGCCAGCAGCTCCCGGCGGGGGACAGGGGCTCAAGAGACCCAGTACTTC. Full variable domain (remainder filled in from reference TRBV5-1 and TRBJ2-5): KAGVTQTPRYLIKTRGQQVTLSCSPISGHRSVSWYQQTPGQGLQFLFEYFSETQRNKGNFPGRFSGRQFSNSRSEMNVSTLELGDSALYLCASSSRRGTGAQETQYFGPGTRLLVL.

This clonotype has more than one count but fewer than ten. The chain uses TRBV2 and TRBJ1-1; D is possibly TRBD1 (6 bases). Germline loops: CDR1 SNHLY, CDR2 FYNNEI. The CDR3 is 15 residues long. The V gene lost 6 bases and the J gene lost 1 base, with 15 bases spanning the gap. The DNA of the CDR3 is TGTGCCAGCAGCCCCAGGGGCGGTGAGAACACTGAAGCTTTCTTT. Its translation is CASSPRGGENTEAFF.

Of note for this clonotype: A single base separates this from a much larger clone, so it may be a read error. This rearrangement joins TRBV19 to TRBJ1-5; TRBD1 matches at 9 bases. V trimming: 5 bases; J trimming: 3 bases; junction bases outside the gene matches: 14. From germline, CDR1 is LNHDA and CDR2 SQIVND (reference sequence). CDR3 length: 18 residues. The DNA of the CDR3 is TGTGCCAGTAGTCCTCAACCCGGGACAGGGCTTATCAATCAGCCCCAGCATTTT. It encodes CASSPQPGTGLINQPQHF.

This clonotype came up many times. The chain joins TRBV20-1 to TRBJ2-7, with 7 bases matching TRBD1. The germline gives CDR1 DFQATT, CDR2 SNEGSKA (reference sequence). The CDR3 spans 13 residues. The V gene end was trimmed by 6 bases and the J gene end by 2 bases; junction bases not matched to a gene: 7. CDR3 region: CSARDSVTYEQYF. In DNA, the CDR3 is TGCAGTGCCAGGGACAGTGTTACCTACGAGCAGTACTTC.

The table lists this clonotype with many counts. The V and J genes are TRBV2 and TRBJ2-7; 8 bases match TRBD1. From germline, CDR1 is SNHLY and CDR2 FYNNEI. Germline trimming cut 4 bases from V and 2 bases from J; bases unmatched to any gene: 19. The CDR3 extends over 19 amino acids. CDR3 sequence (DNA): TGTGCCAGCAGTGCACAAAGCGGGCCGGACAGGGTGATTACCTACGAGCAGTACTTC. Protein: CASSAQSGPDRVITYEQYF.

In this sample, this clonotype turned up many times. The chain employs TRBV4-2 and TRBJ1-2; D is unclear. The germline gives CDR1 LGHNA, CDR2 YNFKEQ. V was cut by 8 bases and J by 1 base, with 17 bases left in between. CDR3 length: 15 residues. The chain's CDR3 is CASGAPREINYGYTF. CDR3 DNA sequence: TGTGCCAGCGGTGCCCCTCGGGAGATTAACTATGGCTACACCTTC.

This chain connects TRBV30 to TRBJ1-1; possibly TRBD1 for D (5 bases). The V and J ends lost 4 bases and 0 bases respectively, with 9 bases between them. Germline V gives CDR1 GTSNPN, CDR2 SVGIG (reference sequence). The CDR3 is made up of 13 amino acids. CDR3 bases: TGTGCCTGGACCAAGGGGTTGAACACTGAAGCTTTCTTT. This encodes CAWTKGLNTEAFF.

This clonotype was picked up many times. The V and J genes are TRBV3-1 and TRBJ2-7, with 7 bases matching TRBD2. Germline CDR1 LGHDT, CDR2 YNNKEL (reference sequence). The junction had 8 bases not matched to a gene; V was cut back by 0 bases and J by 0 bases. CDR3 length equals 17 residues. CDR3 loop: CASSQDHIGRSSYEQYF. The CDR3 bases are TGTGCCAGCAGCCAAGATCATATCGGGAGGTCCTCCTACGAGCAGTACTTC.

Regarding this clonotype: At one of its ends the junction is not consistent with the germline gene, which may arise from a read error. The DNA of the CDR3 is TGTGCCAGTAGTATAACCTCCGACAGGGTCCCTTCCTTCTTC. Amino acid sequence: CASSITSDRVPSFF. The V gene is TRBV19, the J gene TRBJ1-2, with TRBD1 identical over 7 bases. CDR1 is LNHDA, CDR2 SQIVND, per germline (reference sequence). CDR3 length equals 14 residues.

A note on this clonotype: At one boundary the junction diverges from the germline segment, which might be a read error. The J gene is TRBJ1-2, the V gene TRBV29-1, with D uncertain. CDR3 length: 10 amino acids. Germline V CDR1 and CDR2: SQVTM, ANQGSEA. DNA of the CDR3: TGCGGCGTTGACGCCTATGGCTACACCTTC. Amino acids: CGVDAYGYTF.

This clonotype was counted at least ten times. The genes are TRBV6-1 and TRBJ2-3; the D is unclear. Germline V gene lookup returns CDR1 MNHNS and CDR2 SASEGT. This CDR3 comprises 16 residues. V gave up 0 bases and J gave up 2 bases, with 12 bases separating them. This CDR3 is CASSEAGLTLTDTQYF. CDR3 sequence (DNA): TGTGCCAGCAGTGAAGCAGGGCTCACACTCACAGATACGCAGTATTTT.